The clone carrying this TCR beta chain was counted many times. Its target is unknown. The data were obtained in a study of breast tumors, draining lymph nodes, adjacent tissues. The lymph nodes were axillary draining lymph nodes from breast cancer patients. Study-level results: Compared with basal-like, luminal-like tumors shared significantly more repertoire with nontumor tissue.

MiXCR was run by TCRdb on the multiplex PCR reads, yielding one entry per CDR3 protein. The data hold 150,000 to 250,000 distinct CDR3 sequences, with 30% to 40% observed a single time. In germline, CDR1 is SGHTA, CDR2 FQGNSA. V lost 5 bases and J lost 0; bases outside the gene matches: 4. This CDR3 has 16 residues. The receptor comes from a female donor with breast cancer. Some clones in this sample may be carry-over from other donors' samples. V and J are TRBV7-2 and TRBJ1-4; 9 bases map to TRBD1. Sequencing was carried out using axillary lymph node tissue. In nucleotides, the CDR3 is TGTGCCAGCAGCCTAGGACAGGGGTCAACTAATGAAAAACTGTTTTTT. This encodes CASSLGQGSTNEKLFF.